A single sample gave rise to the 5 T cell receptor beta chains below, sequenced in a study of cytomegalovirus exposure and HLA in healthy donors. PCR primers comprised 60 Vbeta and 13 Jbeta primers. Generated by immunoSEQ multiplex PCR, the TCRdb table keeps only in-frame clones and is missing some. The sample lists fewer than 90,000 clones; about 77% were seen once. Source material: PBMCs. These receptors all come from a male donor in good health and CMV-seropositive.

The rearrangement links TRBV6-5 to TRBJ2-7; D is perhaps TRBD2 (6 bases). Deletions cut 9 bases from V and 0 bases from J, with 12 bases between. Germline V gives CDR1 MNHEY, CDR2 SVGAGI. This CDR3 spans 13 amino acids. CDR3 amino acids: CASPGDSSYEQYF. DNA of the CDR3: TGTGCCAGTCCGGGGGATAGCTCCTACGAGCAGTACTTC.

The chain links TRBV11-2 to TRBJ1-1; D not resolved. The CDR3 sequence is 13 residues long. Germline CDR1 and CDR2: SGHAT and FQNNGV. V was cut by 2 bases and J by 11 bases, with 15 bases left in between. CDR3 DNA sequence: TGTGCCAGCAGCTTAATCCACAGCGGAAACGCTTTCTTT. This translates into CASSLIHSGNAFF.

The CDR3 loop reads CASSYSSIQNTEAFF. The CDR3 nucleotides read TGTGCCAGCAGCTATTCCTCGATACAGAACACTGAAGCTTTCTTT. The gene calls are TRBV4-2 and TRBJ1-1; D is unclear. Germline lookup yields CDR1 LGHNA and CDR2 YNFKEQ. CDR3 size: 15 residues. The V end was cut by 5 bases, the J end by 1 base, with 14 bases between.

V gene TRBV27 combines with J gene TRBJ2-7; D ambiguous. V lost 2 bases and J 3 bases, leaving 11 bases between the germline ends. This CDR3 has 14 amino acids. Germline-derived CDR1 and CDR2 are MNHEY and SMNVEV (reference sequence). In DNA, the CDR3 is TGTGCCAGCAGTTTAAGGAATCCAGGCTACGAGCAGTACTTC. This sequence encodes CASSLRNPGYEQYF.

This chain links TRBV7-9 with TRBJ2-5; TRBD2 is a possible D gene (6 bases). The CDR3 contains 18 residues. Germline CDR1 is SEHNR and CDR2 is FQNEAQ (reference sequence). Trimming stripped 2 bases from V and 0 bases from J, with 19 bases between. Here the CDR3 reads CASSLLWGKPGDQETQYF. The CDR3 region has the DNA TGTGCCAGCAGCTTACTGTGGGGTAAACCGGGGGACCAAGAGACCCAGTACTTC.